The 24 T cell receptor beta chains presented below share a single source sample, sequenced in a study of blood T cell repertoires in COVID-19. Repertoires were generated with immunoSEQ multiplex PCR, while TCRdb's copy carries only in-frame clones and drops some. The table records about 250,000 clones, 83% of them present only once. The material sequenced was PBMCs or T cells enriched from blood (not recorded which). Source of these receptors: a woman in her thirties or forties who had been exposed to COVID-19.

This chain uses TRBV4-3 with TRBJ2-7, with D hard to call. V was pared by 0 bases and J by 1 base, with 13 bases between. Germline V lookup: CDR1 LGHNA, CDR2 YSLEER. The CDR3 is 16 amino acids. The CDR3 sequence: CASSQEARPRSYEQYF. The CDR3 region has the DNA TGCGCCAGCAGCCAAGAGGCCAGACCTAGATCCTACGAGCAGTACTTC.

The V call is TRBV28, the J call TRBJ2-7, with TRBD1 identical over 8 bases. V shed 7 bases and J 2 bases; nucleotides not matched to a gene: 4. The CDR3 has 13 residues. From germline, CDR1 is MDHEN and CDR2 SYDVKM. The CDR3, as DNA: TGTGCCAGCAACCCGGGACAGGCCTACGAGCAGTACTTC. Translated, it gives CASNPGQAYEQYF.

The chain has TRBV28 and TRBJ1-1; no clear D gene. V was cut by 3 bases and J by 8 bases, with 10 bases left in between. The CDR3 is made up of 12 amino acids. In germline, CDR1 is MDHEN, CDR2 SYDVKM. Here the CDR3 DNA reads TGTGCCAGCAGTTTCCGGGTCGGGGAAGCTTTCTTT. Its translation: CASSFRVGEAFF.

The chain has TRBV2 and TRBJ1-2; D unresolved. Germline V gene sequence: CDR1 SNHLY, CDR2 FYNNEI. The germline V and J ends were trimmed by 5 bases and 6 bases, with 10 bases remaining between them. The CDR3 sequence is 12 residues long. CDR3 DNA: TGTGCCAGCAGTCCAGGCGTTCATGGCTACACCTTC. Translated: CASSPGVHGYTF.

The rearrangement uses TRBV9 and TRBJ1-6; 9 bases match TRBD1. The CDR3 runs to 16 residues. V trimming: 0 bases; J trimming: 6 bases; junction bases outside the gene matches: 4. The V gene's germline CDR1 is SGDLS and CDR2 YYNGEE. The CDR3 here is CASSVGDRVGNSPLHF. The CDR3, as DNA: TGTGCCAGCAGCGTAGGGGACAGGGTTGGTAATTCACCCCTCCACTTT.

The rearrangement joins TRBV5-4 to TRBJ2-1, with D unresolved. The germline V gene has CDR1 SGHNT and CDR2 YYREEE (reference sequence). This CDR3 is built from 13 residues. Deletions cut 0 bases from V and 5 bases from J, with 6 bases between. CDR3 sequence (DNA): TGTGCCAGCAGCTTGGACTCTAACAATGAGCAGTTCTTC. It yields the protein CASSLDSNNEQFF. The full variable domain, with the rest looked up from reference TRBV5-4 and TRBJ2-1, is ETGVTQSPTHLIKTRGQQVTLRCSSQSGHNTVSWYQQALGQGPQFIFQYYREEENGRGNFPPRFSGLQFPNYSSELNVNALELDDSALYLCASSLDSNNEQFFGPGTRLTVL.

The chain has TRBV12-3 or TRBV12-4 and TRBJ1-2, with 7 bases fitting TRBD1. V dropped 6 bases and J dropped 2; count of bases not matched to a gene: 3. The CDR3 extends over 13 amino acids. The CDR3 spells CASREGANYGYTF. The DNA for the CDR3 is TGTGCCAGCAGGGAGGGGGCGAACTATGGCTACACCTTC.

The chain couples TRBV4-1 to TRBJ1-2; a weak D match, TRBD1 (6 bases). Germline CDR1 reads MGHRA; CDR2 reads YSYEKL. Trimming took 0 bases from V and 8 from J, leaving 19 bases between them. The CDR3 covers 16 residues. CDR3 nucleotide sequence: TGCGCCAGCAGCCAAGATCTCTGGGGGCTCTTAAAGGGCTACACCTTC. Its protein is CASSQDLWGLLKGYTF.

The chain uses TRBV9 and TRBJ1-5; D is unresolved. Germline V gene sequence: CDR1 SGDLS, CDR2 YYNGEE. V lost 3 bases and J 5 bases, leaving 15 bases between the germline ends. The CDR3 consists of 15 residues. Here the CDR3 reads CASSAEWGVDQPQHF. The DNA for the CDR3 is TGTGCCAGCAGCGCCGAGTGGGGAGTGGATCAGCCCCAGCATTTT. Filled out from reference TRBV9 and TRBJ1-5, the complete variable domain reads DSGVTQTPKHLITATGQRVTLRCSPRSGDLSVYWYQQSLDQGLQFLIQYYNGEERAKGNILERFSAQQFPDLHSELNLSSLELGDSALYFCASSAEWGVDQPQHFGDGTRLSIL.

The chain combines TRBV4-3 with TRBJ2-7, with TRBD2 identical over 7 bases. Germline CDR1 is LGHNA and CDR2 is YSLEER. The CDR3 totals 16 residues. The J segment lost 3 bases and the V segment lost 0 bases, leaving 8 bases of the junction unmatched. CDR3 amino acids: CASSQDRQGGFYEQYF. In DNA form, the CDR3 reads TGCGCCAGCAGCCAAGACCGGCAGGGAGGGTTCTACGAGCAGTACTTC.

The DNA for the CDR3 is TGTGCCAGCTCACTAGCGGGGGGCACAGATACGCAGTATTTT. It translates to CASSLAGGTDTQYF. The chain is built from TRBV18 and TRBJ2-3; 9 nucleotides align to TRBD2. The CDR3 length is 14 residues. The junction had 0 bases not matched to a gene; V was cut back by 4 bases and J by 1 base. Germline V CDR1 and CDR2: KGHSH, LQKENI. Full variable domain (missing parts from reference TRBV18 and TRBJ2-3): NAGVMQNPRHLVRRRGQEARLRCSPMKGHSHVYWYRQLPEEGLKFMVYLQKENIIDESGMPKERFSAEFPKEGPSILRIQQVVRGDSAAYFCASSLAGGTDTQYFGPGTRLTVL.

The gene calls are TRBV4-1 and TRBJ1-3; 8 positions agree with TRBD1. The ends lost 1 base at V and 3 bases at J; junction bases unmatched: 8. The CDR3 length is 17 residues. Germline lookup yields CDR1 MGHRA and CDR2 YSYEKL. As DNA, the CDR3 is TGCGCCAGCAGCCAAGGGCGGCCAGGGGGCGGTGGAAACACCATATATTTT. Amino acids: CASSQGRPGGGGNTIYF.

V gene TRBV10-3 combines with J gene TRBJ1-5; D gene ambiguous. CDR1 is ENHRY, CDR2 SYGVKD, per germline. This CDR3 has 12 amino acids. With 4 bases removed from V and 5 bases from J, the gap between germline ends came to 6 bases. In nucleotides, the CDR3 is TGTGCCATCAGTGGGGGAGATCAGCCCCAGCATTTT. It is translated as CAISGGDQPQHF.

The rearrangement links TRBV12-3 or TRBV12-4 to TRBJ1-1; no firm D call. V was pared by 1 base and J by 9 bases, with 12 bases between. CDR3 length equals 13 residues. The CDR3 sequence: CASSLGGFGQAFF. The CDR3 nucleotides are TGTGCCAGCAGTTTAGGAGGGTTTGGACAAGCTTTCTTT.

J is TRBJ1-1 and V is TRBV2, with D perhaps TRBD1 (5 bases). V lost 7 bases, J lost 1 base, and 10 bases lay in between. The CDR3 contains 13 residues. CDR1 is SNHLY, CDR2 FYNNEI, per germline. The CDR3 bases are TGTGCCAGCACCAGGACAACGAACACTGAAGCTTTCTTT. Residues: CASTRTTNTEAFF. Supplemented by reference TRBV2 and TRBJ1-1, the full variable domain reads EPEVTQTPSHQVTQMGQEVILRCVPISNHLYFYWYRQILGQKVEFLVSFYNNEISEKSEIFDDQFSVERPDGSNFTLKIRSTKLEDSAMYFCASTRTTNTEAFFGQGTRLTVV.

The rearrangement links TRBV7-2 to TRBJ1-1; D is perhaps TRBD1 (5 bases). CDR3 length: 15 residues. From germline, CDR1 is SGHTA and CDR2 FQGNSA. The germline V and J ends were trimmed by 4 bases and 2 bases, with 14 bases remaining between them. CDR3 sequence reads: CASSWDWGSNTEAFF. The CDR3 DNA reads TGTGCCAGCAGCTGGGACTGGGGCTCAAACACTGAAGCTTTCTTT.

The chain uses TRBV27 and TRBJ1-5; D is possibly TRBD1 (5 bases). The V gene lost 3 bases and the J gene lost 0 bases, with 9 bases spanning the gap. Germline V gene sequence: CDR1 MNHEY, CDR2 SMNVEV (reference sequence). The CDR3 sequence is 15 residues long. CDR3 sequence reads: CASSFDRDSNQPQHF. CDR3 sequence (DNA): TGTGCCAGCAGTTTCGACAGAGATAGCAATCAGCCCCAGCATTTT.

For the CDR3, the DNA is TGTGCCAGCAGCCAAGATAGAACTAGCGGAACCTCCTACAATGAGCAGTTCTTC. It yields the protein CASSQDRTSGTSYNEQFF. This chain connects TRBV4-2 to TRBJ2-1; 8 bases fit TRBD2. Germline V gene lookup returns CDR1 LGHNA and CDR2 YNFKEQ. This CDR3 region has 18 residues. The V and J ends lost 0 bases and 0 bases, in that order; junction bases with no gene match: 7.

The gene calls are TRBV5-5 and TRBJ2-3, with D tentatively TRBD1 (6 bases). Germline loops: CDR1 SGHKS, CDR2 YYEKEE (reference sequence). V was clipped by 3 bases and J by 6 bases, with 17 bases between them. The CDR3 is made up of 15 amino acids. This chain's CDR3 is CASSYSQGSLDTQYF. The CDR3 DNA reads TGTGCCAGCAGCTACTCACAGGGCTCCCTGGATACGCAGTATTTT.

The chain combines TRBV19 with TRBJ1-2, with D tentatively TRBD1 (5 bases). The CDR3 length is 12 residues. Germline V gene data show CDR1 as LNHDA and CDR2 as SQIVND (reference sequence). Trimming removed 8 bases at V and 8 bases at J, with 15 bases between. This CDR3 is CASAGQSTGYTF. CDR3 in DNA: TGTGCCAGTGCCGGACAATCGACCGGCTACACCTTC.

The chain recombines TRBV5-1 with TRBJ2-2, with TRBD1 matching 9 bases. The CDR3 is made up of 16 amino acids. CDR1 is SGHRS and CDR2 is YFSETQ in the germline V gene. V lost 2 bases, J lost 6 bases, and 8 bases stayed unmatched. The CDR3 nucleotides read TGCGCCAGCAGCTTCACCGGGACAGGGTTAGCCGGGGAGCTGTTTTTT. This codes for CASSFTGTGLAGELFF.

This clone was detected only once. This chain uses TRBV28 with TRBJ1-3; possible D gene TRBD1, 6 bases. This CDR3 has 16 amino acids. Germline assignment: CDR1 MDHEN and CDR2 SYDVKM. Trimming left V 3 bases short and J 0 bases short, with 12 bases between. CDR3 in amino acids: CASSFLTGSSGNTIYF. Here the CDR3 DNA reads TGTGCCAGCAGTTTCCTCACAGGGAGCTCTGGAAACACCATATATTTT.

This chain joins TRBV6-5 and TRBJ1-3; weak D call: TRBD1 (5 bases). V was shortened by 2 bases and J by 0 bases, with 8 bases between the two germline ends. Germline V gives CDR1 MNHEY, CDR2 SVGAGI. The CDR3 extends over 15 amino acids. The CDR3 nucleotides are TGTGCCAGCAGTTACGACAGCAGCTCTGGAAACACCATATATTTT. The encoded protein is CASSYDSSSGNTIYF.

In this sample, this clone turned up once. The V and J genes are TRBV6-5 and TRBJ1-2, with 10 positions matching TRBD1. After removal of 7 bases from V and 5 bases from J, the junction contained 10 bases not matched to a gene. Germline V gene sequence: CDR1 MNHEY, CDR2 SVGAGI. CDR3 length: 15 residues. CDR3 loop: CASNSPGTGAYGYTF. As DNA, the CDR3 is TGTGCCAGCAACTCACCCGGGACAGGGGCATATGGCTACACCTTC.